The clone carrying this T cell receptor (beta chain) came up once. Its antigen remains unknown. This entry belongs to a study of post-analysis software for immune sequencing data. About the study: Disease courses included relapsing-remitting, secondary progressive and progressive-relapsing multiple sclerosis. Broader study findings: In patients, about 5 TRBV segments were more frequent than in controls, with TRBV5-6, TRBV5-1 and TRBV20-1 among them. F measure clustering grouped samples strongly by preparation batch.

This CDR3 contains 12 residues. Germline CDR1 is SQVTM and CDR2 is ANQGSEA. With 4 bases removed from V and 5 bases from J, the gap between germline ends came to 8 bases. Unique-molecular-identifier-tagged TCR beta cDNA libraries were used. The authors obtained roughly 500,000 cDNA molecules from roughly 1 to 10 million T cells. From the PCR reads, TCRdb called clonotypes with MiXCR, one entry per CDR3 protein. The sample yields 500,000 to 600,000 distinct CDR3 sequences, 44% seen once. The specimen sequenced was blood. This chain joins TRBV29-1 and TRBJ2-2, with D unclear. This TCR was sampled from a girl aged 5-17 years with multiple sclerosis. The CDR3 nucleotides are TGCAGCGTTGGACATCTTACCGGGGAGCTGTTTTTT. Translated: CSVGHLTGELFF.